This T cell receptor beta chain came from a study of T cell responses to AZD1222 COVID-19 vaccine. To note about this clone: Its antigen remains unidentified.

The CDR3 sequence is 14 residues long. V lost 5 bases and J lost 5; bases outside the gene matches: 8. The germline gives CDR1 SGHAT, CDR2 FQNNGV. Study outcomes and limitations: Increases in Spike-specific TCR breadth and depth were seen after two AZD1222 doses.

Produced via immunoSEQ multiplex PCR; TCRdb's table is partial and in-frame only. The sample contains some 140,000 clones, roughly 85% of which appear only once. The TCR originated in an adult who received the MenACWY meningococcal vaccine as a control. The V gene is TRBV11-2, the J gene TRBJ2-5; 7 nucleotides align to TRBD2. The sample here was peripheral blood, taken 28 days after the second dose of the MenACWY control vaccine. The CDR3 DNA is TGTGCCAGCAGCCCCCGGGACTATGGGGAGACCCAGTACTTC. Its translation is CASSPRDYGETQYF.